Below, 28 T cell receptor beta chains from the same sample are listed, as sequenced in a study of metastatic and nonmetastatic thyroid tumors. Patients had received no treatment of any kind before thyroid surgery. With MiXCR, TCRdb reprocessed the PCR reads. Here the sample spans 20,000 or so clones, about 16% being singletons. The sample comprised tumor tissue. The receptors here all came from a female donor with papillary thyroid cancer or a benign thyroid nodule (not recorded which). Some clones in this sample may be carry-over from other donors' samples.

This clone was observed many times. This may come from a read error, since a much larger clone is one base off. The CDR3, as DNA: TGCGCCAGCAGGCCGGGACTAGCGGTATTCACAGATACGCAGTATTTT. Its translation: CASRPGLAVFTDTQYF. The chain employs TRBV5-1 and TRBJ2-3; 11 positions match TRBD2. Germline CDR1 and CDR2: SGHRS and YFSETQ. The length of the CDR3 is 16 residues. Unmatched junction bases numbered 7, after V lost 5 bases and J lost 2 bases.

This clone was detected many times. The V gene is TRBV5-8, the J gene TRBJ2-3; 8 nucleotides align to TRBD2. The CDR3 length is 15 residues. V was pared by 4 bases and J by 7 bases, with 11 bases of the junction left unmatched. Germline CDR1 reads SGHTS; CDR2 reads YDEGEE. DNA for the CDR3: TGTGCCAGCAGCCCCCGAACGGGGGGGCTCCATACGCAGTATTTT. It translates to CASSPRTGGLHTQYF.

This clone was observed many times. The chain has TRBV7-3 and TRBJ1-1; D is ambiguous. V gave up 6 bases and J gave up 2 bases, with 7 bases separating them. The CDR3 contains 12 residues. CDR1 and CDR2 from the germline V gene are SGHTA and FQGTGA. The CDR3 region has the DNA TGTGCCAGCAGGGGCAGCAACACTGAAGCTTTCTTT. Translating gives CASRGSNTEAFF.

This clone was picked up many times. This rearrangement joins TRBV6-1 to TRBJ1-5; no clear D gene. Per the germline V gene, CDR1 is MNHNS and CDR2 is SASEGT. This CDR3 comprises 13 residues. CDR3 amino acids: CAIVGGYYQPQHF. The CDR3 nucleotides are TGTGCAATAGTCGGCGGTTATTATCAGCCCCAGCATTTT.

This clone has ten or more counts. The V call is TRBV16, the J call TRBJ1-2; D is perhaps TRBD1 (5 bases). The germline gives CDR1 KGHSY, CDR2 FQNENV. The CDR3 sequence is 15 residues long. Trimming took off 0 bases at V and 4 bases at J, with 12 bases between the two ends. CDR3: CASSQSPTDTYGYTF. CDR3 DNA: TGTGCCAGCAGCCAATCGCCGACAGATACCTATGGCTACACCTTC.

This clone is medium-sized by share. The genes are TRBV6-1 and TRBJ2-2; TRBD2 aligns across 8 bases. CDR1 and CDR2 (germline): MNHNS, SASEGT. The junction had 5 bases not matched to a gene; V was cut back by 6 bases and J by 2 bases. The CDR3 is 15 residues long. Here the CDR3 reads CASRSGSLNTGELFF. CDR3 DNA sequence: TGTGCCAGCAGGAGCGGGAGCTTAAACACCGGGGAGCTGTTTTTT.

Sample share makes this clone medium-sized. The V call is TRBV28, the J call TRBJ2-1, with TRBD2 matching 8 bases. The CDR3 covers 12 residues. Germline assignment: CDR1 MDHEN and CDR2 SYDVKM. The trim removed 7 bases at V and 4 bases at J, leaving 0 bases unmatched. The CDR3: CASTGGYNEQFF. CDR3 sequence (DNA): TGTGCCAGCACGGGGGGGTACAATGAGCAGTTCTTC. Full variable domain (outside the CDR3, taken from reference TRBV28 and TRBJ2-1): DVKVTQSSRYLVKRTGEKVFLECVQDMDHENMFWYRQDPGLGLRLIYFSYDVKMKEKGDIPEGYSVSREKKERFSLILESASTNQTSMYLCASTGGYNEQFFGPGTRLTVL.

This clone showed up many times. V is TRBV20-1 and J is TRBJ1-1, with 7 bases matching TRBD1. Trimming took 3 bases from V and 5 from J; bases not matched to a gene: 3. Germline V CDR1 and CDR2: DFQATT, SNEGSKA (reference sequence). This CDR3 contains 12 residues. CDR3 sequence: CSASPGGTEAFF. For the CDR3, the DNA is TGCAGTGCTAGTCCAGGGGGAACTGAAGCTTTCTTT.

This clone was seen more than once but under ten times. The rearrangement joins TRBV6-1 to TRBJ1-3; weak D call: TRBD1 (5 bases). Between the trimmed V and J ends, which lost 8 bases and 4 bases, there was a span of 12 bases. The CDR3 runs to 13 residues. In germline, CDR1 is MNHNS, CDR2 SASEGT. In DNA form, the CDR3 reads TGTGCCAGCTGGAGAGGGACGGGAAACACCATATATTTT. It translates to CASWRGTGNTIYF.

As for this clone: At one of its ends the junction is not consistent with the germline gene, which may arise from a read error. The chain uses TRBV5-1 and TRBJ2-2, with a possible D match to TRBD2 (5 bases). The CDR3 totals 13 residues. Germline-derived CDR1 and CDR2 are SGHRS and YFSETQ. In DNA, the CDR3 is TGCGCCAGCAGCTGGGTGAACAACGGGGAGATGTTTTTT. Protein: CASSWVNNGEMFF.

This clone was counted at least ten times. The rearrangement uses TRBV2 and TRBJ2-1; 7 nucleotides match TRBD1. The ends lost 7 bases at V and 0 bases at J; junction bases unmatched: 6. This CDR3 spans 15 amino acids. The germline CDR1 and CDR2 sequences are SNHLY and FYNNEI. CDR3 amino acids: CASISTGSSYNEQFF. The CDR3 DNA reads TGTGCCAGCATTTCGACAGGGAGCTCCTACAATGAGCAGTTCTTC.

The chain couples TRBV6-1 to TRBJ1-1; D gene uncertain. The CDR3 contains 13 residues. Germline loops: CDR1 MNHNS, CDR2 SASEGT. The ends were cut back, 6 bases at V and 1 base at J, with 9 bases in the middle. CDR3 bases: TGTGCCAGCAGCCGCAGGCAGAACACTGAAGCTTTCTTT. The encoded protein is CASSRRQNTEAFF.

By sample fraction, this clone is medium-sized. The rearrangement uses TRBV11-1 and TRBJ2-7, with unresolved D. CDR1 is SGHAT, CDR2 FQDESV, per germline (reference sequence). Trimming shortened V by 8 bases and J by 2 bases, and 19 bases separated the two germline ends. The CDR3 consists of 15 residues. The CDR3 region has the DNA TGTGCCAGCGGACGGGCTGGCTCACACACCTACGAGCAGTACTTC. Translated: CASGRAGSHTYEQYF.

This chain links TRBV11-1 with TRBJ2-1; TRBD2 is a possible D gene (5 bases). CDR1 is SGHAT and CDR2 is FQDESV in the germline V gene (reference sequence). The CDR3 runs to 17 residues. Trimming took 1 base from V and 0 from J, leaving 13 bases between them. The CDR3 sequence: CASSLERAISSYNEQFF. CDR3 DNA: TGTGCCAGCAGCTTAGAGAGGGCAATTAGCTCCTACAATGAGCAGTTCTTC.

This clone was seen at least ten times. The V and J genes are TRBV3-1 and TRBJ2-2; 9 nucleotides align to TRBD1. The CDR3 has 16 amino acids. Germline V lookup: CDR1 LGHDT, CDR2 YNNKEL (reference sequence). Germline trimming cut 5 bases from V and 4 bases from J; bases unmatched to any gene: 8. In nucleotides, the CDR3 is TGTGCCAGCAGCTTAGGACAGGGGTGGGCCACCGGGGAGCTGTTTTTT. Encoded protein: CASSLGQGWATGELFF. The full variable domain, its missing parts supplied by reference TRBV3-1 and TRBJ2-2, is DTAVSQTPKYLVTQMGNDKSIKCEQNLGHDTMYWYKQDSKKFLKIMFSYNNKELIINETVPNRFSPKSPDKAHLNLHINSLELGDSAVYFCASSLGQGWATGELFFGEGSRLTVL.

This clone was counted between two and nine times. The genes are TRBV27 and TRBJ2-3; no definite D call. Per the germline V gene, CDR1 is MNHEY and CDR2 is SMNVEV (reference sequence). Trimming removed 1 base at V and 5 bases at J, with 13 bases between. The CDR3 is 15 amino acids. The CDR3 region has the DNA TGTGCCAGCAGTTTATGGGCAACACTAAAAGATACGCAGTATTTT. This gives the protein CASSLWATLKDTQYF.

The count of this clone is one. This sequence joins TRBV3-1 and TRBJ1-2, with TRBD1 matching 10 bases. CDR1 is LGHDT and CDR2 is YNNKEL in the germline V gene (reference sequence). With 2 bases clipped from V and 6 bases from J, the junction kept 6 bases outside the gene matches. The CDR3 has 15 amino acids. Written as DNA, the CDR3 is TGTGCCAGCAGCCAATCGACAGGGGGCGGAAATGGCTACACCTTC. Translated, it gives CASSQSTGGGNGYTF.

J is TRBJ2-7 and V is TRBV6-2 or TRBV6-3, with D unclear. Trimming left V 0 bases short and J 0 bases short, with 9 bases between. Germline V gives CDR1 MNHEY, CDR2 SVGEGT. The CDR3 consists of 15 residues. CDR3 nucleotides: TGTGCCAGCAGTTACTCGGCACGAAGCTCCTACGAGCAGTACTTC. Its translation is CASSYSARSSYEQYF.

This clone has at least ten counts. V gene TRBV14 combines with J gene TRBJ2-7; D remains unclear. The germline V gene has CDR1 SGHDN and CDR2 FVKESK. V was trimmed by 4 bases and J by 4 bases, leaving 11 bases between them. The CDR3 runs to 13 residues. The CDR3 loop reads CASSLRARYEQYF. DNA of the CDR3: TGTGCCAGCAGCCTCCGAGCCCGGTACGAGCAGTACTTC.

This clone was counted ten times or more. This chain joins TRBV7-7 and TRBJ2-2; either TRBD1 or TRBD2 may supply D (5 bases each). The CDR3 extends over 15 amino acids. CDR1 is SSHAT, CDR2 FNYEAQ, per germline (reference sequence). CDR3 sequence reads: CASSRDRRHTGELFF. Here the CDR3 DNA reads TGTGCTAGCTCCCGGGACCGTAGGCACACCGGGGAGCTGTTTTTT.

This clone was counted many times. The rearrangement links TRBV7-9 to TRBJ2-5, with 9 bases fitting TRBD1. CDR1 is SEHNR, CDR2 FQNEAQ, per germline (reference sequence). The CDR3 consists of 16 residues. V lost 3 bases and J lost 4; bases outside the gene matches: 9. Here the CDR3 reads CASSFVRDRVRETQYF. CDR3 DNA: TGTGCCAGCAGCTTCGTCCGGGACAGGGTCCGAGAGACCCAGTACTTC. Based on the CDR3 plus reference TRBV7-9 and TRBJ2-5, the full variable domain is DTGVSQNPRHKITKRGQNVTFRCDPISEHNRLYWYRQTLGQGPEFLTYFQNEAQLEKSRLLSDRFSAERPKGSFSTLEIQRTEQGDSAMYLCASSFVRDRVRETQYFGPGTRLLVL.

There are many counts of this clone. V is TRBV11-1 and J is TRBJ1-1; no firm D call. Germline lookup yields CDR1 SGHAT and CDR2 FQDESV (reference sequence). This CDR3 has 13 amino acids. V was cut by 5 bases and J by 4 bases, with 11 bases left in between. The CDR3, as DNA: TGTGCCAGCAGCCCAGGCCTTACCACTGAAGCTTTCTTT. This encodes CASSPGLTTEAFF.

This clone came up many times. The chain employs TRBV5-1 and TRBJ2-2; 8 positions agree with TRBD2. CDR1 and CDR2 from the germline V gene are SGHRS and YFSETQ. J lost 5 bases, V lost 0 bases, and 9 bases had no gene match. This CDR3 has 17 amino acids. In DNA form, the CDR3 reads TGCGCCAGCAGCTTGGGACCCAGCGGGAGTTGGACCGGGGAGCTGTTTTTT. This sequence encodes CASSLGPSGSWTGELFF.

This clone has ten or more counts. The chain is built from TRBV12-3 or TRBV12-4 and TRBJ2-1; tentatively, D is TRBD1 (7 bases). The CDR3 spans 15 residues. Trimming removed 2 bases from V and 4 bases from J, with 12 bases in between. CDR3 sequence reads: CASSLSGGSYNEQFF. The CDR3 coding sequence is TGTGCCAGCAGTTTATCAGGGGGGAGTTACAATGAGCAGTTCTTC.

As for this clone: At one end the junction does not follow the germline gene, possibly because of a read error. The genes are TRBV7-6 and TRBJ1-5; TRBD1 might be the D (5 bases). Germline lookup yields CDR1 SGHVS and CDR2 FNYEAQ. CDR3 length: 13 amino acids. The CDR3 region has the DNA TGTGCAAGCAGCCCAGGGATCGGCCAGCCCCAGCATTTT. Its protein product is CASSPGIGQPQHF. Variable domain in full (rest from reference TRBV7-6 and TRBJ1-5): GAGVSQSPRYKVTKRGQDVALRCDPISGHVSLYWYRQALGQGPEFLTYFNYEAQQDKSGLPNDRFSAERPEGSISTLTIQRTEQRDSAMYRCASSPGIGQPQHFGDGTRLSIL.

J is TRBJ1-5 and V is TRBV2; 7 bases line up with TRBD1. The V and J ends lost 4 bases and 8 bases, in that order; junction bases with no gene match: 8. Germline V gene data show CDR1 as SNHLY and CDR2 as FYNNEI. The CDR3 covers 14 residues. The CDR3 region is CASSGQTRGKPQHF. The CDR3 region has the DNA TGTGCCAGCAGTGGACAGACCAGGGGGAAGCCCCAGCATTTT.

This clone has only a few counts. The rearrangement uses TRBV5-6 and TRBJ2-7; 11 bases are shared with TRBD2. V was pared by 2 bases and J by 9 bases, with 16 bases of the junction left unmatched. This CDR3 spans 17 amino acids. Germline CDR1 is SGHDT and CDR2 is YYEEEE. CDR3 residues: CASSFPGGLAVGRVQYF. DNA of the CDR3: TGTGCCAGCAGCTTCCCGGGGGGACTAGCGGTGGGGCGCGTGCAGTACTTC. Drawing the rest from reference TRBV5-6 and TRBJ2-7, the complete variable domain is DAGVTQSPTHLIKTRGQQVTLRCSPKSGHDTVSWYQQALGQGPQFIFQYYEEEERQRGNFPDRFSGHQFPNYSSELNVNALLLGDSALYLCASSFPGGLAVGRVQYFGPGTRLTVT.

This clone was recorded many times. The chain combines TRBV12-3 or TRBV12-4 with TRBJ1-5; a weak D match, TRBD1 (6 bases). CDR3 length: 15 amino acids. V lost 6 bases and J lost 7, with 19 bases in between. For the CDR3, the DNA is TGTGCCAGCAGAAAAGCAGGGGTTCTTTACCAGCCCCAGCATTTT. This translates into CASRKAGVLYQPQHF.